This entry lists 12 T cell receptor beta chains sequenced from one sample in a study of Graves' ophthalmopathy and Graves' hyperthyroidism. Amplified material comprised TCR beta CDR3 regions derived from RNA transcripts. First-round RT-PCR with HTBI primers preceded a second-round multiplex PCR. Each CDR3 protein is one row after TCRdb ran MiXCR on the multiplex PCR reads. The repertoire holds around 1,000,000 distinct CDR3 sequences, with 35% to 40% as singletons. Sequencing was carried out using peripheral blood or thyroid tissue (not recorded which). Receptors originate from an adult man with Graves' hyperthyroidism.

Concerning this clonotype itself: The CDR3 carries no conserved terminal phenylalanine or tryptophan, so it likely arises from a read error. It is unclear where the CDR3 begins or ends on the DNA, so no DNA is shown, and the CDR3 is as TCRdb lists it. This chain joins TRBV7-2 and TRBJ1-4; the table's D call, TRBD1, has no DNA check behind it. Germline assignment: CDR1 SGHTA and CDR2 FQGNSA. The CDR3 is 13 amino acids long, termini counted. CDR3 protein: CASSPGGGEGDNY.

This clonotype was picked up many times. The chain links TRBV10-2 to TRBJ2-7, with 9 bases identical to TRBD2. The V and J ends lost 3 bases and 6 bases, in that order; junction bases with no gene match: 6. The CDR3 runs 14 residues. The germline gives CDR1 WSHSY, CDR2 SAAADI. The CDR3 DNA reads TGCGCCAGCAGTGATCGAGCGGGAGGACTCGAGCAGTACTTC. Amino acid sequence: CASSDRAGGLEQYF.

Ten or more counts support this clonotype. This chain joins TRBV20-1 and TRBJ2-7, with 7 bases lining up with TRBD2. Germline trimming cut 0 bases from V and 3 bases from J; bases unmatched to any gene: 5. The CDR3 runs 14 residues. CDR1 and CDR2 from the germline V gene are DFQATT and SNEGSKA (reference sequence). The DNA of the CDR3 is TGCAGTGCTAGAGATCCGCAGCGGGGCTACGAGCAGTACTTC. Translating it yields CSARDPQRGYEQYF.

Comments on this clonotype: A much larger clone sits a single nucleotide away, making a read error possible. The chain has TRBV10-2 and TRBJ2-2; D perhaps matches TRBD2 (6 bases). The CDR3 extends over 16 amino acids. With 3 bases removed from V and 6 bases from J, the gap between germline ends came to 17 bases. CDR1 and CDR2 (germline): WSHSY, SAAADI. The CDR3 region has the DNA TGCGCCAGCAGTGATATAGTTGGAGGGGACCCCGGGGAGCTGTTTTTT. It translates to CASSDIVGGDPGELFF.

V and J are TRBV5-6 and TRBJ2-7, with D hard to call. CDR3 length: 14 residues. The V and J ends lost 7 bases and 3 bases respectively, with 17 bases between them. CDR1 is SGHDT and CDR2 is YYEEEE in the germline V gene. The CDR3 loop is CASARPPAYYEQYF. DNA for the CDR3: TGTGCCAGCGCCCGCCCCCCAGCATACTACGAGCAGTACTTC.

This clonotype was seen more than once but under ten times. This chain links TRBV3-1 with TRBJ2-5, with D tentatively TRBD2 (5 bases). The CDR3 contains 16 residues. The germline V and J ends were trimmed by 2 bases and 2 bases, with 15 bases remaining between them. Germline assignment: CDR1 LGHDT and CDR2 YNNKEL (reference sequence). CDR3 bases: TGTGCCAGCAGCCAAAGGCGGCTAGCCCCGCAAGAGACCCAGTACTTC. This gives the protein CASSQRRLAPQETQYF.

About this clonotype itself: A much larger clone is a single base away; this may be a read error. V gene TRBV11-2 combines with J gene TRBJ1-6; no firm D call. V dropped 0 bases and J dropped 9 bases, with 12 bases sitting between them. Per the germline V gene, CDR1 is SGHAT and CDR2 is FQNNGV. This CDR3 is 15 amino acids long. The CDR3 DNA is TGTGCCAGCAGCTTAGACTTGGCGGTGAGTTCACCCCTCCACTTT. It specifies CASSLDLAVSSPLHF.

The V call is TRBV9, the J call TRBJ2-5, with TRBD1 matching 9 bases. Germline V gives CDR1 SGDLS, CDR2 YYNGEE. Trimming removed 3 bases from V and 5 bases from J; junction bases left unmatched: 5. This CDR3 contains 14 residues. The CDR3, as DNA: TGTGCCAGCAGCGATGGGACAGGGAGCGAGACCCAGTACTTC. Encoded protein: CASSDGTGSETQYF.

This clonotype has a count of ten or more. This rearrangement joins TRBV20-1 to TRBJ1-2; D perhaps matches TRBD1 (6 bases). CDR1 and CDR2 (germline): DFQATT, SNEGSKA (reference sequence). V lost 1 base and J 8 bases, leaving 17 bases between the germline ends. There are 14 residues in the CDR3. The CDR3 sequence is CSARVGAAETGYTF. The CDR3 nucleotides read TGCAGTGCTAGAGTGGGGGCAGCCGAGACGGGCTACACCTTC.

This clonotype showed up many times. The gene calls are TRBV9 and TRBJ2-7; TRBD2 aligns across 8 bases. The ends lost 6 bases at V and 7 bases at J; junction bases unmatched: 9. Germline loops: CDR1 SGDLS, CDR2 YYNGEE. CDR3 length: 13 amino acids. CDR3 residues: CASTSGGPGEQYF. In DNA, the CDR3 is TGTGCCAGCACCTCGGGGGGGCCGGGGGAGCAGTACTTC.

This clonotype was detected a few times. V usage is TRBV19 and J usage is TRBJ2-6; D might be TRBD1 (6 bases). There are 17 residues in the CDR3. V gave up 7 bases and J gave up 5 bases, with 21 bases separating them. Germline V gene sequence: CDR1 LNHDA, CDR2 SQIVND (reference sequence). The CDR3 DNA follows: TGTGCCAGTAAAGGGACACCCATAATTATTAGGGCCAACGTCCTGACTTTC. Its translation: CASKGTPIIIRANVLTF. Together with reference TRBV19 and TRBJ2-6, the CDR3 gives the full variable domain: DGGITQSPKYLFRKEGQNVTLSCEQNLNHDAMYWYRQDPGQGLRLIYYSQIVNDFQKGDIAEGYSVSREKKESFPLTVTSAQKNPTAFYLCASKGTPIIIRANVLTFGAGSRLTVL.

As concerns this clonotype: A much larger clone lies one base from this, so it may be a read error. The chain uses TRBV29-1 and TRBJ1-3; the D gene is possibly TRBD1 (6 bases). Germline assignment: CDR1 SQVTM and CDR2 ANQGSEA. Trimming stripped 4 bases from V and 0 bases from J, with 13 bases between. The CDR3 length is 15 residues. The CDR3 loop reads CSVAGVNPSGNTIYF. CDR3 coding DNA: TGCAGCGTTGCAGGGGTCAACCCCTCTGGAAACACCATATATTTT.